This T cell receptor (beta chain) was sequenced during a study of T cells in localized non-small cell lung cancer. This table comes from immunoSEQ multiplex PCR, and its TCRdb copy is limited to in-frame clones, with some not included. Of more than 30,000 clones in the sample, 85% to 90% are singletons; the top ten hold around 4%. Trimming took 4 bases from V and 5 from J; bases not matched to a gene: 8. There are 15 residues in the CDR3. Germline V gives CDR1 SEHNR, CDR2 FQNEAQ (reference sequence). This chain links TRBV7-9 with TRBJ1-2; 9 bases match TRBD1. The sequence was obtained from a male donor older than 55 with stage III lung adenocarcinoma. The sample consisted of peripheral blood, taken before any cancer treatment. CDR3 loop: CASSWDTGGPYGYTF. For the CDR3, the DNA is TGTGCCAGCAGCTGGGACACAGGGGGCCCGTATGGCTACACCTTC.